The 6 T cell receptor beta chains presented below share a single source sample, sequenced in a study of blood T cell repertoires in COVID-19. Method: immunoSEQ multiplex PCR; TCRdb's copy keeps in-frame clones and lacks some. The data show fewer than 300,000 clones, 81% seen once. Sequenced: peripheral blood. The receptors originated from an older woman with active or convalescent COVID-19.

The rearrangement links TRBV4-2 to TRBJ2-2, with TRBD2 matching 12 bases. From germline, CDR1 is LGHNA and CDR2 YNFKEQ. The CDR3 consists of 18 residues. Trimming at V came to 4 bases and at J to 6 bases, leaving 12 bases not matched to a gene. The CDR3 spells CASSPYRLSSGGAGELFF. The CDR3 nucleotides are TGTGCCAGCAGCCCATACCGCCTTTCTAGCGGGGGGGCCGGGGAGCTGTTTTTT.

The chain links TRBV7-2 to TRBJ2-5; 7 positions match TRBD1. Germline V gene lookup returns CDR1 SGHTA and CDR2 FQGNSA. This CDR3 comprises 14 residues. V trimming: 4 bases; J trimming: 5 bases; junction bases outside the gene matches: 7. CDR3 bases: TGTGCCAGCAGCTCGGACAGGCTGGGGGAGACCCAGTACTTC. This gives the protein CASSSDRLGETQYF.

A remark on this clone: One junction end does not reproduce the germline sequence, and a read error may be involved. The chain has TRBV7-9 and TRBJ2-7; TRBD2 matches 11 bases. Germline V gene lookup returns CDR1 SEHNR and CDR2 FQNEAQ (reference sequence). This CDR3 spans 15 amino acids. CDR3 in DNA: TGTGCCAGCAGAGCATCTAGCGGGGGGCCTTACGGGCAGTACTTC. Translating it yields CASRASSGGPYGQYF.

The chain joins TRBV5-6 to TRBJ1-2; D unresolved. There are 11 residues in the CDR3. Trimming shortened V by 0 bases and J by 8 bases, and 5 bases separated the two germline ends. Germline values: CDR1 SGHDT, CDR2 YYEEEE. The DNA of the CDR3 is TGTGCCAGCAGCTTGGCTGCGGGCTACACCTTC. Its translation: CASSLAAGYTF.

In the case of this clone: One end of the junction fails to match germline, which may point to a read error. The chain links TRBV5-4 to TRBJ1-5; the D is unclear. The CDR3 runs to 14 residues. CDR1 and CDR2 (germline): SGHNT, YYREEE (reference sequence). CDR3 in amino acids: CASSLSGSSQPQHF. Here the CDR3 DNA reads TGTGCCAGCAGCTTGTCTGGGAGCAGTCAGCCCCAGCATTTT.

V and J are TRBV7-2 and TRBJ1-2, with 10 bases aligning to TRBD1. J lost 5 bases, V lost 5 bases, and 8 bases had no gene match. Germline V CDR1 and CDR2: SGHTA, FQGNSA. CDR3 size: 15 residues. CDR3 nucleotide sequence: TGTGCCAGCAGCCAAGACAGGGGGCGCGATTATGGCTACACCTTC. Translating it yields CASSQDRGRDYGYTF.